One sample yielded the 22 T cell receptor beta chains listed below, sequenced in a study of Ad26.COV2.S vaccination and SARS-CoV-2 variants. TCRdb's table, derived via immunoSEQ multiplex PCR, lists solely in-frame clones and lacks some. The sample shows 360,000 or so clones, around nine tenths of them seen only once. Treatment here: some 20 received Ad26.COV2.S at low or high dose, single or two shots; about five received placebo; per-sample allocation not given. At day 63 after the first vaccine or placebo injection, samples were drawn. This sample comprised peripheral blood, obtained in a trial of Ad26.COV2.S vaccine versus placebo. Receptors were obtained from a person between 18 and 65 years old who received the Ad26.COV2.S COVID-19 vaccine or a placebo.

The chain employs TRBV5-1 and TRBJ1-2; D gene ambiguous. The CDR3 has 13 residues. V was cut by 0 bases and J by 8 bases, with 11 bases left in between. Germline V gives CDR1 SGHRS, CDR2 YFSETQ. The CDR3 sequence is CASSLGTPGGYTF. The DNA of the CDR3 is TGCGCCAGCAGCTTGGGTACCCCGGGGGGCTACACCTTC.

Comment on this clone: Germline is not matched at one junction end, which may reflect a read error. This chain links TRBV28 with TRBJ1-6; D remains ambiguous. Germline-derived CDR1 and CDR2 are MDHEN and SYDVKM. The CDR3 spans 13 residues. Here the CDR3 reads CASSLGNKSPLHF. For the CDR3, the DNA is TGTGCCAGCAGTTTGGGCAATAAATCACCCCTCCACTTT.

The rearrangement links TRBV28 to TRBJ2-7, with a weak D call TRBD2 (7 bases). CDR1 MDHEN and CDR2 SYDVKM come from the germline V gene. V gave up 6 bases and J gave up 8 bases, with 17 bases separating them. There are 13 residues in the CDR3. CDR3 residues: CASREGGGEQQYF. CDR3 DNA sequence: TGTGCCAGCAGGGAGGGAGGGGGTGAGCAGCAGTACTTC.

V gene TRBV18 combines with J gene TRBJ1-1; 7 bases align to TRBD1. Germline V lookup: CDR1 KGHSH, CDR2 LQKENI. V trimming: 5 bases; J trimming: 4 bases; junction bases outside the gene matches: 4. The CDR3 has 13 residues. CDR3 coding DNA: TGTGCCAGCTCATTTGACAGGGTCACTGAAGCTTTCTTT. Protein sequence: CASSFDRVTEAFF.

This chain uses TRBV11-1 with TRBJ1-6; no firm D call. CDR3 length: 15 amino acids. V was clipped by 4 bases and J by 7 bases, with 14 bases between them. Germline lookup yields CDR1 SGHAT and CDR2 FQDESV (reference sequence). CDR3 residues: CASSWSGDANSPLHF. The DNA of the CDR3 is TGTGCCAGCAGCTGGAGCGGGGATGCGAATTCACCCCTCCACTTT.

This clone showed up just once. Within the sample, other DNA sequences also encode this same CDR3. The rearrangement links TRBV15 to TRBJ2-7; D is tentatively TRBD1 or TRBD2 (5 bases each). Germline values: CDR1 LNHNV, CDR2 YYDKDF (reference sequence). V lost 1 base and J lost 1, with 8 bases in between. The CDR3 length is 14 residues. This chain's CDR3 is CATSRGGNSYEQYF. Here the CDR3 DNA reads TGTGCCACCAGCAGAGGGGGGAATTCCTACGAGCAGTACTTC.

The rearrangement joins TRBV5-1 to TRBJ2-1, with 7 bases identical to TRBD2. The trim removed 5 bases at V and 2 bases at J, leaving 4 bases unmatched. This CDR3 has 14 residues. The V gene's germline CDR1 is SGHRS and CDR2 YFSETQ. This CDR3 is CASSLREPYNEQFF. CDR3 DNA: TGCGCCAGCAGTTTGCGGGAGCCCTACAATGAGCAGTTCTTC.

The chain recombines TRBV18 with TRBJ1-1; 7 positions match TRBD1. CDR1 KGHSH and CDR2 LQKENI come from the germline V gene. This CDR3 spans 13 amino acids. The junction had 2 bases not matched to a gene; V was cut back by 6 bases and J by 1 base. The CDR3 DNA follows: TGTGCCAGCTCCCGGGACAGGAACACTGAAGCTTTCTTT. This codes for CASSRDRNTEAFF.

The chain recombines TRBV28 with TRBJ2-1; D is possibly TRBD1 (5 bases). V lost 10 bases and J 1 base, leaving 11 bases between the germline ends. Germline CDR1 reads MDHEN; CDR2 reads SYDVKM. The CDR3 length is 13 residues. The CDR3 reads CAIQRQSYNEQFF. The CDR3 nucleotides are TGTGCCATTCAAAGACAGTCCTACAATGAGCAGTTCTTC.

The table lists this clone with a count of one. The J gene is TRBJ1-1, the V gene TRBV5-1; D not certain. The germline V gene has CDR1 SGHRS and CDR2 YFSETQ. The CDR3 loop spans 13 amino acids. V lost 0 bases to trimming and J lost 0 bases, with 3 bases between them. Written as DNA, the CDR3 is TGCGCCAGCAGCTTGGGTTTGAACACTGAAGCTTTCTTT. Translation gives CASSLGLNTEAFF.

J is TRBJ2-1 and V is TRBV28; 7 nucleotides line up with TRBD2. CDR3 length: 13 amino acids. The trim removed 5 bases at V and 8 bases at J, leaving 6 bases unmatched. Germline V gives CDR1 MDHEN, CDR2 SYDVKM. The CDR3 region has the DNA TGTGCCAGCAGTCCCTGGACTAGGCATGAGCAGTTCTTC. Encoded protein: CASSPWTRHEQFF.

The genes are TRBV6-6 and TRBJ1-6; no reliable D call. The V gene's germline CDR1 is MNHNY and CDR2 SVGAGI (reference sequence). V was trimmed by 0 bases and J by 12 bases, leaving 6 bases between them. The CDR3 is 12 amino acids. CDR3 nucleotide sequence: TGTGCCAGCAGTTACTCTCAAGAACCCCTCCACTTT. Its protein is CASSYSQEPLHF.

The rearrangement joins TRBV5-6 to TRBJ2-5; D unclear. Trimming pared 0 bases from V and 1 base from J, leaving 10 bases between. The germline CDR1 and CDR2 sequences are SGHDT and YYEEEE. This CDR3 has 15 residues. The chain's CDR3 is CASSLVFRTQETQYF. In DNA, the CDR3 is TGTGCCAGCAGCTTGGTTTTCAGGACCCAAGAGACCCAGTACTTC.

The chain carries TRBV27 and TRBJ2-7, with a possible D match to TRBD2 (6 bases). The CDR3 is 15 residues long. Germline-derived CDR1 and CDR2 are MNHEY and SMNVEV (reference sequence). V was cut by 6 bases and J by 6 bases, with 21 bases left in between. Here the CDR3 reads CASSPPGSWVSEQYF. CDR3 coding DNA: TGTGCCAGCAGCCCACCCGGGAGCTGGGTAAGCGAGCAGTACTTC.

CDR3 nucleotides: TGTGCCAGCAGTTTGAACTTGGCGACCGAACTATACGAGCAGTACTTC. Amino acids: CASSLNLATELYEQYF. The chain employs TRBV6-7 and TRBJ2-7; D remains ambiguous. TRBV6-7 is given ORF status, its function remaining uncertain. Trimming removed 4 bases at V and 4 bases at J, with 20 bases between. This CDR3 is built from 16 residues.

The rearrangement joins TRBV7-2 to TRBJ2-1, with 11 bases identical to TRBD2. Trimming took 7 bases from V and 6 from J; bases not matched to a gene: 5. This CDR3 spans 14 amino acids. Per germline, CDR1 SGHTA and CDR2 FQGNSA. CDR3 loop: CASKPGLAANEQFF. CDR3 nucleotide sequence: TGTGCCAGCAAACCGGGACTAGCGGCCAATGAGCAGTTCTTC.

This clone was counted a single time. The chain is built from TRBV15 and TRBJ2-5, with TRBD2 matching over 10 bases. CDR3 length equals 18 residues. Germline V gene lookup returns CDR1 LNHNV and CDR2 YYDKDF (reference sequence). Trimming took 0 bases from V and 5 from J; bases not matched to a gene: 12. CDR3 bases: TGTGCCACCAGCAGAGATACGGCGCTAGCGGGAGTTCGCGAGACCCAGTACTTC. Translating gives CATSRDTALAGVRETQYF.

The chain joins TRBV5-1 to TRBJ2-7, with a tentative D call TRBD2 (6 bases). The CDR3 sequence is 15 residues long. Germline V gene data show CDR1 as SGHRS and CDR2 as YFSETQ. With 4 bases removed from V and 4 bases from J, the gap between germline ends came to 18 bases. The CDR3 spells CASSLGTAGKYEQYF. In DNA form, the CDR3 reads TGCGCCAGCAGCCTAGGGACTGCGGGGAAATACGAGCAGTACTTC.

The chain employs TRBV6-1 and TRBJ1-6; tentative D call: TRBD1 (5 bases). This CDR3 is 16 amino acids long. CDR1 and CDR2 from the germline V gene are MNHNS and SASEGT. Trimming removed 5 bases from V and 0 bases from J, with 11 bases in between. This chain's CDR3 is CASSQGTTSYNSPLHF. CDR3 DNA: TGTGCCAGCAGTCAAGGGACGACCTCCTATAATTCACCCCTCCACTTT.

This sequence joins TRBV3-1 (or the pseudogene TRBV3-2) and TRBJ1-2, with a possible D match to TRBD1 (6 bases). V was cut by 0 bases and J by 2 bases, with 13 bases left in between. CDR1 and CDR2 (germline): LGHDT, YNNKEL (reference sequence). The CDR3 sequence is 16 residues long. CDR3 coding DNA: TGTGCCAGCAGCCAAGATTGGAGACAGGAGAACTATGGCTACACCTTC. Amino acid sequence: CASSQDWRQENYGYTF.

The chain recombines TRBV25-1 with TRBJ2-2; D gene unclear. CDR3 length: 13 amino acids. Germline V gene sequence: CDR1 MGHDK, CDR2 SYGVNS. Between the trimmed V and J ends, which lost 1 base and 4 bases, there was a span of 4 bases. The CDR3 DNA reads as TGTGCCAGCAGTGAATCGGGCACCGGGGAGCTGTTTTTT. Translation: CASSESGTGELFF. Supplemented by reference TRBV25-1 and TRBJ2-2, the full variable domain reads EADIYQTPRYLVIGTGKKITLECSQTMGHDKMYWYQQDPGMELHLIHYSYGVNSTEKGDLSSESTVSRIRTEHFPLTLESARPSHTSQYLCASSESGTGELFFGEGSRLTVL.

The rearrangement joins TRBV27 to TRBJ2-5; TRBD2 aligns across 10 bases. CDR1 is MNHEY and CDR2 is SMNVEV in the germline V gene (reference sequence). The CDR3 is 15 amino acids. The V and J ends lost 6 bases and 3 bases, in that order; junction bases with no gene match: 7. Written as DNA, the CDR3 is TGTGCCAGCAGCTCTTACGGACTAGCGGAAGAGACCCAGTACTTC. Its protein product is CASSSYGLAEETQYF.